This T cell receptor (beta chain) was recovered during a study of blood T cell repertoires in COVID-19. Whole-study context: Acute and convalescent COVID-19 specimens originated in the United States, Italy and Spain. T cells, B-cell-depleted T cells, or PBMCs supplied cDNA or gDNA.

V was clipped by 4 bases and J by 4 bases; unmatched bases: 9. The CDR3 is made up of 16 amino acids. CDR1 is SGDLS and CDR2 is YYNGEE in the germline V gene. Per the original data handling: Amplification of reference gene primers provided the estimated nucleated cell counts. Assay used: immunoSEQ multiplex PCR; TCRdb lists only in-frame clones, some missing. V and J calls and clone size are given by that table; D and trimming were obtained from the DNA. Among nearly 65,000 clones, around 84% were seen once, and the ten largest hold more than 10%. V gene TRBV9 combines with J gene TRBJ2-1, with TRBD1 identical over 9 bases. This TCR was sampled from a human donor in a cohort sampled during active COVID-19. The material sequenced was peripheral blood. The CDR3 protein is CASSSRTGVRYNEQFF. The CDR3 nucleotides read TGTGCCAGCAGCTCCCGGACAGGGGTTAGGTACAATGAGCAGTTCTTC. The full variable domain, rest sourced from reference TRBV9 and TRBJ2-1, is DSGVTQTPKHLITATGQRVTLRCSPRSGDLSVYWYQQSLDQGLQFLIQYYNGEERAKGNILERFSAQQFPDLHSELNLSSLELGDSALYFCASSSRTGVRYNEQFFGPGTRLTVL.